One sample yielded the 24 T cell receptor beta chains listed below, sequenced in a study of monozygotic twins with inflammatory bowel disease. Reanalyzing the 5' RACE reads, TCRdb keeps one entry per CDR3 protein, without DNA. Its listing shows around 220,000 distinct CDR3 sequences. The specimen was blood. The receptor source for this set is a human donor with ulcerative colitis or Crohn's disease, or a healthy co-twin of an affected twin (not recorded which).

The V call is TRBV5-1, the J call TRBJ1-1; the D call of TRBD1 rests on TCRdb alone, since no DNA is present to check it. The CDR3 contains 14 residues. The germline CDR1 and CDR2 sequences are SGHRS and YFSETQ. The CDR3 spells CASSPGQGNTEAFF.

The V gene is TRBV3-1, the J gene TRBJ1-4; as DNA is missing, the TRBD1 call by TCRdb cannot be tested. The CDR3 spans 17 residues. CDR1 is LGHDT and CDR2 is YNNKEL in the germline V gene (reference sequence). CDR3 in amino acids: CASSQASVWTGDEKLFF.

The CDR3 region is CASRTFTVGTDTQYF. The chain joins TRBV6-1 to TRBJ2-3. In germline, CDR1 is MNHNS, CDR2 SASEGT. The CDR3 contains 15 residues.

The rearrangement joins TRBV6-5 to TRBJ1-1; absent DNA, TCRdb's TRBD1 call cannot be checked. This CDR3 comprises 12 residues. Germline assignment: CDR1 MNHEY and CDR2 SVGAGI. CDR3 sequence: CASSSQGAEAFF.

The CDR3: CASRSTDLRDSPLHF. The rearrangement links TRBV6-1 to TRBJ1-6. The CDR3 consists of 15 residues. Germline V CDR1 and CDR2: MNHNS, SASEGT.

This chain links TRBV3-1 with TRBJ2-7; TCRdb reports TRBD2, a call that lacks DNA to check it against. The CDR3 has 12 residues. Germline CDR1 LGHDT, CDR2 YNNKEL (reference sequence). The CDR3 sequence is CASSQSTGKQYF.

This clonotype is identified as medium-sized from frequency. The chain combines TRBV7-2 with TRBJ2-2; the D call from TCRdb, TRBD1, cannot be confirmed without DNA. Germline V gene sequence: CDR1 SGHTA, CDR2 FQGNSA. The CDR3 covers 13 residues. This CDR3 reads CASSSQGTGELFF.

J is TRBJ1-4 and V is TRBV20-1; TCRdb designates TRBD1, a call that cannot be tested without DNA. Germline CDR1 is DFQATT and CDR2 is SNEGSKA (reference sequence). This CDR3 has 14 residues. The CDR3: CSARGQGGHEKLFF.

This sequence joins TRBV28 and TRBJ2-1. This CDR3 spans 15 amino acids. In germline, CDR1 is MDHEN, CDR2 SYDVKM. This chain's CDR3 is CASSLLTTTSNEQFF.

J is TRBJ2-7 and V is TRBV4-2; TCRdb lists TRBD2, though no DNA is available to test this call. This CDR3 has 16 residues. Germline CDR1 is LGHNA and CDR2 is YNFKEQ. The CDR3 protein is CASSQDIRLAPYEQYF.

This sequence joins TRBV20-1 and TRBJ2-7; TCRdb outputs TRBD2, but without DNA this stays unchecked. The germline V gene has CDR1 DFQATT and CDR2 SNEGSKA (reference sequence). The length of the CDR3 is 13 residues. CDR3 sequence reads: CSAIGDYLYEQYF.

The rearrangement links TRBV7-2 to TRBJ2-7. Germline CDR1 is SGHTA and CDR2 is FQGNSA. This CDR3 region has 12 residues. The CDR3 is CASSEERYEQYF.

V usage is TRBV20-1 and J usage is TRBJ2-1; TCRdb reports TRBD2, a call that lacks DNA to check it against. CDR3 length equals 18 residues. Germline lookup yields CDR1 DFQATT and CDR2 SNEGSKA (reference sequence). CDR3: CSAREYLAEWGGHNEQFF.

The gene calls are TRBV5-1 and TRBJ2-6; TCRdb picks TRBD2, but there is no DNA to check that call. CDR3 length: 16 residues. In germline, CDR1 is SGHRS, CDR2 YFSETQ. CDR3 amino acids: CASRETAGSGANVLTF.

V gene TRBV3-1 combines with J gene TRBJ2-1; the TCRdb call, TRBD2, lacks DNA for checking. Germline V gene sequence: CDR1 LGHDT, CDR2 YNNKEL (reference sequence). CDR3 length: 14 residues. The chain's CDR3 is CASSQAASKNEQFF.

The CDR3 loop is CAISQGSYGYTF. This rearrangement joins TRBV10-3 to TRBJ1-2. Germline CDR1 reads ENHRY; CDR2 reads SYGVKD. The CDR3 is 12 residues long.

J is TRBJ1-1 and V is TRBV7-8. Germline CDR1 is SGHVS and CDR2 is FQNEAQ. This CDR3 is built from 13 residues. The CDR3: CASNDGVNTEAFF.

V gene TRBV4-3 combines with J gene TRBJ1-6. In germline, CDR1 is LGHNA, CDR2 YSLEER. CDR3 length: 15 amino acids. CDR3 loop: CASSQDPGPYSPLHF.

The genes are TRBV5-1 and TRBJ1-1; TCRdb lists TRBD1, though no DNA is available to test this call. This CDR3 comprises 15 residues. Per germline, CDR1 SGHRS and CDR2 YFSETQ. CDR3 sequence reads: CASSLEGGGNTEAFF.

The chain uses TRBV20-1 and TRBJ2-7; TCRdb names TRBD2, which stays unverified in the absence of DNA. This CDR3 has 14 residues. CDR1 and CDR2 from the germline V gene are DFQATT and SNEGSKA (reference sequence). The CDR3 loop reads CSASKREGMDEQYF.

The J gene is TRBJ1-5, the V gene TRBV7-2; with no DNA, the TCRdb D assignment of TRBD1 cannot be verified. The CDR3 loop spans 15 amino acids. Germline V gives CDR1 SGHTA, CDR2 FQGNSA. This chain's CDR3 is CASSRQGANNQPQHF.

The V and J genes are TRBV20-1 and TRBJ2-3; the D call of TRBD2 rests on TCRdb alone, since no DNA is present to check it. Germline V gene lookup returns CDR1 DFQATT and CDR2 SNEGSKA (reference sequence). This CDR3 region has 13 residues. CDR3: CSKGPGRTDTQYF.

The chain couples TRBV6-1 to TRBJ2-2. The CDR3 sequence is 13 residues long. Germline V gene sequence: CDR1 MNHNS, CDR2 SASEGT. CDR3: CASSEALTGELFF.

The V call is TRBV18, the J call TRBJ1-5; the D gene TCRdb calls, TRBD1, cannot be checked with no DNA. Germline V CDR1 and CDR2: KGHSH, LQKENI. CDR3 size: 17 residues. The CDR3 reads CASSPTSPGQGDQPQHF.